This T cell receptor beta chain was identified in a study of cytomegalovirus exposure and HLA in healthy donors. A multiplex PCR was run with 60 Vbeta primers and 13 Jbeta primers. How the authors handled the data: Counted up in a later analysis, unique TCR beta chains came to some 72 million, with about 9.9 million shared. The assay was immunoSEQ multiplex PCR, and TCRdb's table has in-frame clones only and misses some. V and J calls and clone size are as listed in that table; D and trimming were resolved from the DNA. The repertoire includes 100,000 to 150,000 clones, roughly 72% of them detected once, and approximately 7.2% sits in the top ten. This clone was found a few times. Its antigen is not known. Germline values: CDR1 SGHDT, CDR2 YYEEEE. With 5 bases removed from V and 5 bases from J, the gap between germline ends came to 15 bases. The CDR3 consists of 14 residues. Study-level points and caveats: Some V segments, including TRBV6-2 and TRBV6-3, were excluded as indistinguishable. TCR beta sequences reportedly predicted most subjects' HLA-A and HLA-B alleles accurately. Many donors shared some public TCRs, even though most TCR sequences were rare.

This rearrangement joins TRBV5-6 to TRBJ2-3, with a tentative D call TRBD1 (6 bases). This receptor was identified in a male donor in good health and CMV-seronegative. The sequencing sample was made of PBMCs. The CDR3: CASRRGLGGDTQYF. The CDR3 DNA follows: TGTGCCAGCAGGAGGGGTCTAGGGGGAGATACGCAGTATTTT.